This TCR beta chain was captured in a study of T cells in Graves' hyperthyroidism and ophthalmopathy. Whole-study findings and limits: Ophthalmopathy could be told apart from stable hyperthyroidism with a 13 V-J model.

The CDR3 regions of TCR beta were amplified from RNA transcripts. RT-PCR in the first round (using the HTBI primer set) targeted the TCR CDR3. From the multiplex PCR reads, TCRdb called clonotypes with MiXCR, one entry per CDR3 protein. Of around 300,000 distinct CDR3 sequences in the sample, approximately 21% were seen once. Germline V gene lookup returns CDR1 ENHRY and CDR2 SYGVKD. The CDR3 is 12 amino acids. V shed 3 bases and J shed 9 bases, with 11 bases lying between them. As for this clonotype: Antigen unknown.

V is TRBV10-3 and J is TRBJ1-2; tentatively, D is TRBD1 (5 bases). The specimen was blood. This TCR was recovered from a man aged 30 to 45 with Graves' ophthalmopathy. The chain's CDR3 is CAISDGPDSYTF. The CDR3 DNA follows: TGTGCCATCAGTGATGGTCCGGACAGCTACACCTTC.